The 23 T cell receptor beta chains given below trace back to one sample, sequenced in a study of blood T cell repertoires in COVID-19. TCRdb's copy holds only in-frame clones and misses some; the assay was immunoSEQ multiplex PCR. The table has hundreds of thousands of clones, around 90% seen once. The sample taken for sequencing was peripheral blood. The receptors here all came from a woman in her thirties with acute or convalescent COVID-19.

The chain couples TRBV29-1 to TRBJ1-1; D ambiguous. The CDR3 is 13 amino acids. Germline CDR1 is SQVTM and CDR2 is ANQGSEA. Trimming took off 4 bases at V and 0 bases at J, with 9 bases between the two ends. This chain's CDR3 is CSVGALMNTEAFF. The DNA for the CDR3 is TGCAGCGTTGGGGCCTTAATGAACACTGAAGCTTTCTTT.

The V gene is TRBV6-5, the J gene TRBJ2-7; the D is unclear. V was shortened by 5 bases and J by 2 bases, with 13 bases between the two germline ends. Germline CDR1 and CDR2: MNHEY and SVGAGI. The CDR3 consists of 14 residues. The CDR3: CASSLTRKTYEQYF. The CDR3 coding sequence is TGTGCCAGCAGTCTTACGCGGAAGACCTACGAGCAGTACTTC.

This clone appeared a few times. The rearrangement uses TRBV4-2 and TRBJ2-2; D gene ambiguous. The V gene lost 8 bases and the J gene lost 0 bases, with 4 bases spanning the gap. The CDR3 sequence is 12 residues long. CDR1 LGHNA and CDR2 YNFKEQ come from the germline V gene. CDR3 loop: CASESNTGELFF. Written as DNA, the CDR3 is TGTGCCAGCGAGTCGAACACCGGGGAGCTGTTTTTT.

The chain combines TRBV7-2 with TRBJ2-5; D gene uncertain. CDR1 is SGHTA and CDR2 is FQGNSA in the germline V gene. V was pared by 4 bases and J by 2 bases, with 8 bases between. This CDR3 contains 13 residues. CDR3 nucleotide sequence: TGTGCCAGCAGCTCGGTCGGTCAAGAGACCCAGTACTTC. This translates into CASSSVGQETQYF.

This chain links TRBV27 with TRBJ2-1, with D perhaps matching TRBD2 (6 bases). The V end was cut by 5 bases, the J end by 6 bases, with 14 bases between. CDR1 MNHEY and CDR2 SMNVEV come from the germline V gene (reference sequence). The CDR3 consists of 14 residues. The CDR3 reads CASSRGTQGNEQFF. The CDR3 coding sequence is TGTGCCAGCAGTCGGGGGACCCAGGGCAATGAGCAGTTCTTC.

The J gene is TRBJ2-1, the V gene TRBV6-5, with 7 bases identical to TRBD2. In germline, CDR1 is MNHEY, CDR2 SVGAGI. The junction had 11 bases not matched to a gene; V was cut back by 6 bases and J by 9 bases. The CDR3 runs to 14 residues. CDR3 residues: CASRIAGLALEQFF. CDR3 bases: TGTGCCAGCAGGATAGCGGGCCTGGCCCTTGAGCAGTTCTTC.

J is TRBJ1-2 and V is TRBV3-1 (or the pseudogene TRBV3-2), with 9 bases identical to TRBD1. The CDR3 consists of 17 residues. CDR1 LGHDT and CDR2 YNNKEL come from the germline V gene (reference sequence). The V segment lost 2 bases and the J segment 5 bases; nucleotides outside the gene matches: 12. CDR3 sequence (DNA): TGTGCCAGCAGCCAATCCGGGACAGGGAGTCTCGGGTATGGCTACACCTTC. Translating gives CASSQSGTGSLGYGYTF.

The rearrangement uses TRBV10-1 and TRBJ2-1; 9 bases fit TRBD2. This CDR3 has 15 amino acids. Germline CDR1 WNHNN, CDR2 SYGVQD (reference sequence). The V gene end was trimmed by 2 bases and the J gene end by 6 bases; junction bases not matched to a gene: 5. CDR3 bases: TGCGCCAGCAGTGAGCTAGCGGGATTTCCCAATGAGCAGTTCTTC. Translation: CASSELAGFPNEQFF.

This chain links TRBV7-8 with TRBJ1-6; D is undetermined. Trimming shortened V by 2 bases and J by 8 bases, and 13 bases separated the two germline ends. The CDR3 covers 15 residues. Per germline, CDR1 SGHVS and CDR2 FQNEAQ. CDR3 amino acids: CASSLSSGKDSPLHF. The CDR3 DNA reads TGTGCCAGCAGCTTATCTTCGGGAAAGGATTCACCCCTCCACTTT.

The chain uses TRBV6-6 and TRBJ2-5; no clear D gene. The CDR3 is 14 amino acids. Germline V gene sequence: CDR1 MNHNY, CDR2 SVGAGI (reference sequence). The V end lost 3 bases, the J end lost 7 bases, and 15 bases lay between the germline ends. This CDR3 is CASSYDKASATQYF. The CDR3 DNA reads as TGTGCCAGCAGTTATGACAAGGCCTCGGCGACCCAGTACTTC.

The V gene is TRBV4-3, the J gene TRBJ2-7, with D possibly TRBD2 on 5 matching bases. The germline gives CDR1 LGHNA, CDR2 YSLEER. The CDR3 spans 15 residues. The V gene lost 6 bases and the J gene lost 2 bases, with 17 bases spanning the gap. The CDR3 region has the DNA TGCGCCAGCAGTTTTAGAGCGGACCCACCCTACGAGCAGTACTTC. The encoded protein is CASSFRADPPYEQYF.

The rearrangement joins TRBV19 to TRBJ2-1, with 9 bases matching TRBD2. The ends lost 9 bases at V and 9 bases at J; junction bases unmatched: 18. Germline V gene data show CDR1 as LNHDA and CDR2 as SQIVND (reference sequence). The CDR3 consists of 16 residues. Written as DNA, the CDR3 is TGTGCCAGCGACGCAGGGGGGGGTAGCGGGAGTGCTGAGCAGTTCTTC. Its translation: CASDAGGGSGSAEQFF.

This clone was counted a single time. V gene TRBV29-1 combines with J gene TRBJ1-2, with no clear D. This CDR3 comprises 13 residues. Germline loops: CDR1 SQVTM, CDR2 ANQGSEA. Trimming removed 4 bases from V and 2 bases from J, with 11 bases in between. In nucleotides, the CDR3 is TGCAGCGTTGGGGAGGGAAGCAACTATGGCTACACCTTC. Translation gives CSVGEGSNYGYTF.

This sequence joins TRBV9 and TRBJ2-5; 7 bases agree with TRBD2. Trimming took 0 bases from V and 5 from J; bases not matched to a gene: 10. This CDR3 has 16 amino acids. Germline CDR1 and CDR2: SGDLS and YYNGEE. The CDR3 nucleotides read TGTGCCAGCAGCGTAGCGACGGGAGGCCTCGGGGAGACCCAGTACTTC. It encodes CASSVATGGLGETQYF.

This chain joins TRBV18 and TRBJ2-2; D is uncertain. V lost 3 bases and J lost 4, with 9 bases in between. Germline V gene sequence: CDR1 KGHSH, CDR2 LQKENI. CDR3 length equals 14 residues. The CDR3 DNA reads TGTGCCAGCTCACCTCGGGTGAGCACCGGGGAGCTGTTTTTT. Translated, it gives CASSPRVSTGELFF. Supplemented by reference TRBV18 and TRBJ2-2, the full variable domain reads NAGVMQNPRHLVRRRGQEARLRCSPMKGHSHVYWYRQLPEEGLKFMVYLQKENIIDESGMPKERFSAEFPKEGPSILRIQQVVRGDSAAYFCASSPRVSTGELFFGEGSRLTVL.

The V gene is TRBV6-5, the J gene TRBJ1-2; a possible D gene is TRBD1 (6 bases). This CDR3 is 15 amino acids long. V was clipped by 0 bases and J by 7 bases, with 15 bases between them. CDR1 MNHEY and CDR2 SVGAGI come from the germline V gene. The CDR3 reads CASSYSSGALSGYTF. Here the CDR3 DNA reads TGTGCCAGCAGTTACTCGTCAGGGGCTTTGAGTGGCTACACCTTC.

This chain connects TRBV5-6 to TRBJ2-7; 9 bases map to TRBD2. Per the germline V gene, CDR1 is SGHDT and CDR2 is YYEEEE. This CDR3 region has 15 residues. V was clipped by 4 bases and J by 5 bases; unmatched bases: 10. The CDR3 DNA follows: TGTGCCAGCAGCACCTTAGCGGGAGTATTCGACGAGCAGTACTTC. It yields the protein CASSTLAGVFDEQYF.

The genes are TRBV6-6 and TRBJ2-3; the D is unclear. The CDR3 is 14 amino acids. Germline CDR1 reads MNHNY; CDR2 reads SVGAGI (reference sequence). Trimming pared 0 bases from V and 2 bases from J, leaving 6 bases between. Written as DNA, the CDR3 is TGTGCCAGCAGTTACTCAGAGTTCACAGATACGCAGTATTTT. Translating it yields CASSYSEFTDTQYF.

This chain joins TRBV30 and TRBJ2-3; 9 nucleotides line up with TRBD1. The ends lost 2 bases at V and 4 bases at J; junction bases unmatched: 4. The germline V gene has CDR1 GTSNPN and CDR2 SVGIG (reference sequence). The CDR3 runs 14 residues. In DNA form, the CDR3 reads TGTGCCTGGAGTAAACAGGGGGCTGCAGATACGCAGTATTTT. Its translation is CAWSKQGAADTQYF.

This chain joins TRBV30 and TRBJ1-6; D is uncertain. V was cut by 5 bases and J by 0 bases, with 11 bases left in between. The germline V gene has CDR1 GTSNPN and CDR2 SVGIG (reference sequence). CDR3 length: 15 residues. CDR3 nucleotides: TGTGCCTGGGAAAGTAAGAGCTCCTATAATTCACCCCTCCACTTT. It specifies CAWESKSSYNSPLHF.

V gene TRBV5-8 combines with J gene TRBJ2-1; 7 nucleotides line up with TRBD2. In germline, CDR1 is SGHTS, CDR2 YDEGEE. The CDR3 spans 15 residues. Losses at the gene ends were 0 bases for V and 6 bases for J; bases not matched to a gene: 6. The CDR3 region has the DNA TGTGCCAGCAGCTTGGGGCTAGCGGAGATCAATGAGCAGTTCTTC. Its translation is CASSLGLAEINEQFF.

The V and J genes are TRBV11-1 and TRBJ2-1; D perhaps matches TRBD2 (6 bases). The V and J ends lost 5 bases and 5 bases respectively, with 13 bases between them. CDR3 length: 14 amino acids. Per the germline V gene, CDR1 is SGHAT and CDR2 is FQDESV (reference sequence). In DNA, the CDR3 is TGTGCCAGCAGCAATGGTGGACTAAACAATGAGCAGTTCTTC. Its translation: CASSNGGLNNEQFF. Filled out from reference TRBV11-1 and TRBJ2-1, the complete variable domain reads EAEVAQSPRYKITEKSQAVAFWCDPISGHATLYWYRQILGQGPELLVQFQDESVVDDSQLPKDRFSAERLKGVDSTLKIQPAELGDSAMYLCASSNGGLNNEQFFGPGTRLTVL.

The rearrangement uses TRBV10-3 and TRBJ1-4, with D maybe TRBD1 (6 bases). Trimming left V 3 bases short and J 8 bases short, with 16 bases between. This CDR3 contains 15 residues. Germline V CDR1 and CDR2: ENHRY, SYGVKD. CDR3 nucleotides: TGTGCCATCAGTGATCCCGGGGGGGCTGTGGAAAAACTGTTTTTT. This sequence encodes CAISDPGGAVEKLFF.